The clone carrying this T cell receptor (beta chain) was seen only a few times. Antigen: not known. The data are from a study of yellow fever vaccine responses in identical twins. General study results and limits: Convergence reportedly seemed to mark part of the twins' vaccine T cell response, with personalization marking the rest.

CDR1 and CDR2 (germline): MNHNS, SASEGT. The CDR3 has 13 amino acids. The germline V and J ends were trimmed by 1 base and 5 bases, with 7 bases remaining between them. TCRdb itself ran the RT-PCR reads through MiXCR, one entry per CDR3 protein. The sample lists approximately 32,000 distinct CDR3 sequences, 45% to 65% occurring once. This sample comprised T cells from blood (PBMCs), unsorted or a sorted subset (not recorded which), obtained before or after yellow fever vaccination (not recorded which). This sequence was found in a woman aged 18-29 years who received the yellow fever vaccine. The chain joins TRBV6-1 to TRBJ2-3, with D unresolved. The chain's CDR3 is CASSEVIRDTQYF. Here the CDR3 DNA reads TGTGCCAGCAGTGAAGTCATCCGAGATACGCAGTATTTT.